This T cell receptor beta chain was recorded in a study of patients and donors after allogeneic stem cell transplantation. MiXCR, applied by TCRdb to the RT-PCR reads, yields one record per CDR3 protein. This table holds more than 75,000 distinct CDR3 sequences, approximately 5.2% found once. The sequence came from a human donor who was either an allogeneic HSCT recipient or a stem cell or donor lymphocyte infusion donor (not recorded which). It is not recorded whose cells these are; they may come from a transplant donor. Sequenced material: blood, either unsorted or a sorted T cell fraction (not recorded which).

CDR3 in amino acids: CASSASGGLSGANVLTF. The CDR3 bases are TGCGCCAGCAGCGCATCTGGAGGTCTGTCTGGGGCCAACGTCCTGACTTTC. The chain couples TRBV5-1 to TRBJ2-6, with D perhaps TRBD2 (5 bases). The CDR3 sequence is 17 residues long. Trimming took off 4 bases at V and 1 base at J, with 15 bases between the two ends. The germline gives CDR1 SGHRS, CDR2 YFSETQ.